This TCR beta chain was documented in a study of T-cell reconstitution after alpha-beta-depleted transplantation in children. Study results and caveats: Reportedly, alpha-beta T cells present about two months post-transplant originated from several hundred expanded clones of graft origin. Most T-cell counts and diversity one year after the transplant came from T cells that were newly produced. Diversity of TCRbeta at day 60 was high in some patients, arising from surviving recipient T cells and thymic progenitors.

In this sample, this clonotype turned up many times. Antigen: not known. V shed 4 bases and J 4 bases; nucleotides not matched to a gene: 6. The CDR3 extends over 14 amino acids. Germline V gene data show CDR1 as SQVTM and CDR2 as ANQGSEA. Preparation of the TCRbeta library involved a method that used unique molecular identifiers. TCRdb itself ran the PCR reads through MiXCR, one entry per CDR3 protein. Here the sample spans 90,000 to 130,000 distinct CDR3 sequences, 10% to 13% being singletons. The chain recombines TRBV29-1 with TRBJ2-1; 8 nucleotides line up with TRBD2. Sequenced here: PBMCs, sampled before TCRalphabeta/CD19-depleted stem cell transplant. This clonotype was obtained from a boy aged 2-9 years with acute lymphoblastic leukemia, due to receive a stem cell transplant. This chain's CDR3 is CSVAGSGKYNEQFF. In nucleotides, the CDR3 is TGCAGCGTTGCCGGTAGCGGGAAATACAATGAGCAGTTCTTC.